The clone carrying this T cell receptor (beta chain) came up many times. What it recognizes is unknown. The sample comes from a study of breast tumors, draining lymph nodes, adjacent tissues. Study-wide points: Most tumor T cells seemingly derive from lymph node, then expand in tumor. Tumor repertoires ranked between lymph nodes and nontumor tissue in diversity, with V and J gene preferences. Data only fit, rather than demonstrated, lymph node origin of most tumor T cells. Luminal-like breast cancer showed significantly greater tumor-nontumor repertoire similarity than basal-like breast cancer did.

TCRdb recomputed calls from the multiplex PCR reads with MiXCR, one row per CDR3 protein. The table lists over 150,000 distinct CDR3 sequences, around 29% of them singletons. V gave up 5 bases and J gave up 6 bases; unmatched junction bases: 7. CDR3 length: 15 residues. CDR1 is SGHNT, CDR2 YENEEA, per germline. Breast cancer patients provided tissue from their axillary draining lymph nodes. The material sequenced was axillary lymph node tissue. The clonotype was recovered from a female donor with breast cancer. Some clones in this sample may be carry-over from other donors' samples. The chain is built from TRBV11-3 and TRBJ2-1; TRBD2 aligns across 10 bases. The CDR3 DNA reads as TGTGCCAGCAGCCATGGACTAGCGGAAGTCAATGAGCAGTTCTTC. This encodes CASSHGLAEVNEQFF.